The 22 T cell receptor beta chains given below trace back to one sample, sequenced in a study of CD8+ T cells in alopecia areata. Reverse transcription of extracted RNA yielded cDNA, which provided the sequencing template. Assay used: immunoSEQ multiplex PCR; TCRdb lists only in-frame clones, some missing. The data show 130,000 to 150,000 clones, 40% to 55% seen once. The sample was CD4+ T cells sorted from blood, taken at week 0. The receptors shown here come from a human donor with alopecia areata.

This clone was counted between two and nine times. J is TRBJ1-5 and V is TRBV6-5; TRBD1 might be the D (5 bases). The germline V gene encodes CDR1 MNHEY and CDR2 SVGAGI. Trimming removed 6 bases at V and 0 bases at J, with 12 bases between. The CDR3 is 15 amino acids. The CDR3 loop reads CASSPSRASNQPQHF. CDR3 bases: TGTGCCAGCAGCCCTAGCAGGGCTAGCAATCAGCCCCAGCATTTT.

The rearrangement joins TRBV29-1 to TRBJ2-7; D possibly uses TRBD1 or TRBD2 (5 bases each). CDR1 is SQVTM, CDR2 ANQGSEA, per germline. The length of the CDR3 is 12 residues. Trimming cost V 6 bases and J 3 bases, with 12 bases left between them. Written as DNA, the CDR3 is TGCAGCGTGACCGGGGACCTCTACGAGCAGTACTTC. It specifies CSVTGDLYEQYF.

The chain uses TRBV15 and TRBJ1-4; D is perhaps TRBD1 (5 bases). The CDR3 loop spans 15 amino acids. Trimming pared 0 bases from V and 10 bases from J, leaving 15 bases between. Germline V gene lookup returns CDR1 LNHNV and CDR2 YYDKDF (reference sequence). In DNA, the CDR3 is TGTGCCACCAGCAGAGATGTCGGTACGGGGGGAAAACTGTTTTTT. Protein product: CATSRDVGTGGKLFF.

The chain joins TRBV7-2 to TRBJ2-7; a weak D match, TRBD1 (5 bases). The CDR3 consists of 12 residues. The germline V and J ends were trimmed by 5 bases and 2 bases, with 7 bases remaining between them. CDR1 SGHTA and CDR2 FQGNSA come from the germline V gene. CDR3 in DNA: TGTGCCAGCAGCCTGGACACCTACGAGCAGTACTTC. This gives the protein CASSLDTYEQYF.

This clone showed up just a few times. The V and J genes are TRBV7-2 and TRBJ2-3; D ambiguous. Trimming cost V 8 bases and J 2 bases, with 14 bases left between them. The CDR3 consists of 14 residues. CDR1 and CDR2 (germline): SGHTA, FQGNSA. This CDR3 reads CASGPQATTDTQYF. In DNA, the CDR3 is TGTGCCAGCGGCCCCCAAGCGACCACAGATACGCAGTATTTT.

This clone was detected a few times. The chain has TRBV30 and TRBJ1-2, with D maybe TRBD1 (5 bases). From germline, CDR1 is GTSNPN and CDR2 SVGIG (reference sequence). CDR3 size: 13 residues. Trimming removed 4 bases at V and 8 bases at J, with 17 bases between. CDR3 nucleotide sequence: TGTGCCTGGATTCAGTCGGCAGGGCAGGGCTACACCTTC. Translation gives CAWIQSAGQGYTF. Based on the CDR3 plus reference TRBV30 and TRBJ1-2, the full variable domain is SQTIHQWPATLVQPVGSPLSLECTVEGTSNPNLYWYRQAAGRGLQLLFYSVGIGQISSEVPQNLSASRPQDRQFILSSKKLLLSDSGFYLCAWIQSAGQGYTFGSGTRLTVV.

The J gene is TRBJ2-5, the V gene TRBV25-1, with a possible D match to TRBD2 (6 bases). The CDR3 is made up of 13 amino acids. V was trimmed by 0 bases and J by 13 bases, leaving 15 bases between them. Germline V gives CDR1 MGHDK, CDR2 SYGVNS. The CDR3 is CASSEYSSGTRYF. Here the CDR3 DNA reads TGTGCCAGCAGTGAATATAGTAGCGGCACACGGTACTTC.

The chain joins TRBV29-1 to TRBJ2-1; a possible D gene is TRBD2 (6 bases). Germline CDR1 SQVTM, CDR2 ANQGSEA. The CDR3 consists of 14 residues. V was cut by 7 bases and J by 5 bases, with 18 bases left in between. This CDR3 is CSANSGLHNNEQFF. CDR3 nucleotides: TGCAGCGCCAACTCGGGACTGCACAACAATGAGCAGTTCTTC.

This clone was detected a few times. This sequence joins TRBV29-1 and TRBJ1-2, with D unresolved. Germline V gene lookup returns CDR1 SQVTM and CDR2 ANQGSEA. This CDR3 has 13 residues. V gave up 1 base and J gave up 4 bases, with 10 bases separating them. This chain's CDR3 is CSVEVSRSYGYTF. In DNA form, the CDR3 reads TGCAGCGTTGAAGTCTCACGGTCCTATGGCTACACCTTC.

This sequence joins TRBV7-9 and TRBJ2-6; TRBD1 might be the D (6 bases). V lost 1 base, J lost 0 bases, and 16 bases lay in between. The CDR3 covers 19 residues. Per the germline V gene, CDR1 is SEHNR and CDR2 is FQNEAQ (reference sequence). As DNA, the CDR3 is TGTGCCAGCAGCTTAGATGTCCAGGGGAGCTACTCTGGGGCCAACGTCCTGACTTTC. Encoded protein: CASSLDVQGSYSGANVLTF.

V usage is TRBV29-1 and J usage is TRBJ2-1, with TRBD2 matching over 7 bases. The CDR3 has 16 amino acids. Germline V gene lookup returns CDR1 SQVTM and CDR2 ANQGSEA. V dropped 1 base and J dropped 10; count of bases not matched to a gene: 16. The CDR3 is CSVEGAAASGGREQFF. The CDR3 nucleotides are TGCAGCGTTGAAGGAGCTGCGGCTAGCGGTGGGAGGGAGCAGTTCTTC.

This clone was seen only a few times. CDR3 DNA: TGTGCCAGCAGTTCCCCCCGGACAGTCGGGAACACTGAAGCTTTCTTT. Residues: CASSSPRTVGNTEAFF. The chain uses TRBV28 and TRBJ1-1; possibly TRBD1 for D (6 bases). Looked up from germline, CDR1 is MDHEN and CDR2 is SYDVKM. The length of the CDR3 is 16 residues. Trimming took 4 bases from V and 1 from J, leaving 16 bases between them.

V and J are TRBV5-1 and TRBJ2-1, with D possibly matching TRBD1 (6 bases). Germline CDR1 SGHRS, CDR2 YFSETQ. This CDR3 contains 15 residues. With 3 bases removed from V and 7 bases from J, the gap between germline ends came to 17 bases. In DNA form, the CDR3 reads TGCGCCAGCAGCTCCCCCTTACAGGGTCTAAATGAGCAGTTCTTC. Its protein product is CASSSPLQGLNEQFF.

This clone has more than one count but fewer than ten. V is TRBV30 and J is TRBJ1-1; no reliable D call. V was cut by 4 bases and J by 0 bases, with 9 bases left in between. The CDR3 consists of 13 residues. Germline CDR1 and CDR2: GTSNPN and SVGIG (reference sequence). CDR3: CAWTGSVNTEAFF. The CDR3 DNA reads TGTGCCTGGACGGGCAGCGTGAACACTGAAGCTTTCTTT.

The V and J genes are TRBV19 and TRBJ1-2, with TRBD1 matching over 11 bases. The CDR3 has 14 amino acids. Trimming cost V 5 bases and J 8 bases; bases outside gene matches: 7. Germline lookup yields CDR1 LNHDA and CDR2 SQIVND (reference sequence). CDR3 in DNA: TGTGCCAGTAGTCCTGGACAGGGGGCTAGCGGCTACACCTTC. It encodes CASSPGQGASGYTF.

In its sample, this clone was seen a few times. V usage is TRBV20-1 and J usage is TRBJ2-7; D remains ambiguous. V was cut by 6 bases and J by 2 bases, with 8 bases left in between. The CDR3 length is 11 residues. Germline assignment: CDR1 DFQATT and CDR2 SNEGSKA (reference sequence). DNA for the CDR3: TGCAGTGCGTCTACGGCCTACGAGCAGTACTTC. It encodes CSASTAYEQYF.

The chain has TRBV6-5 and TRBJ1-4, with TRBD1 matching 8 bases. The germline V gene encodes CDR1 MNHEY and CDR2 SVGAGI. The CDR3 spans 13 residues. The J segment lost 5 bases and the V segment lost 4 bases, leaving 0 bases of the junction unmatched. Here the CDR3 DNA reads TGTGCCAGCAGTTGGGACAGGAATGAAAAACTGTTTTTT. This gives the protein CASSWDRNEKLFF.

The chain is built from TRBV7-2 and TRBJ2-2; D gene ambiguous. The CDR3 runs to 11 residues. In germline, CDR1 is SGHTA, CDR2 FQGNSA. V lost 9 bases and J 0 bases, leaving 2 bases between the germline ends. The CDR3 DNA reads TGTGCCAGACCGAACACCGGGGAGCTGTTTTTT. This sequence encodes CARPNTGELFF.

This rearrangement joins TRBV29-1 to TRBJ2-1; D not certain. Trimming removed 3 bases from V and 7 bases from J, with 13 bases in between. The CDR3 loop spans 13 amino acids. The germline gives CDR1 SQVTM, CDR2 ANQGSEA. DNA of the CDR3: TGCAGCGTTGAGGAGCCCCCCGGGAATGAGCAGTTCTTC. Encoded protein: CSVEEPPGNEQFF.

This clone was seen a few times. The J gene is TRBJ2-5, the V gene TRBV7-2; 9 bases fit TRBD1. CDR3 length: 14 amino acids. The J segment lost 5 bases and the V segment lost 5 bases, leaving 6 bases of the junction unmatched. Germline CDR1 reads SGHTA; CDR2 reads FQGNSA. CDR3 in amino acids: CASSDTGGWETQYF. Here the CDR3 DNA reads TGTGCCAGCAGCGACACAGGGGGCTGGGAGACCCAGTACTTC. Full variable domain (remainder filled in from reference TRBV7-2 and TRBJ2-5): GAGVSQSPSNKVTEKGKDVELRCDPISGHTALYWYRQSLGQGLEFLIYFQGNSAPDKSGLPSDRFSAERTGGSVSTLTIQRTQQEDSAVYLCASSDTGGWETQYFGPGTRLLVL.

The J gene is TRBJ2-7, the V gene TRBV7-2, with 8 bases fitting TRBD2. Per germline, CDR1 SGHTA and CDR2 FQGNSA. Germline trimming cut 3 bases from V and 6 bases from J; bases unmatched to any gene: 7. This CDR3 has 14 residues. This CDR3 reads CASSFRAGDVEQYF. In nucleotides, the CDR3 is TGTGCCAGCAGCTTTCGAGCGGGAGATGTCGAGCAGTACTTC.

V usage is TRBV29-1 and J usage is TRBJ1-5, with D perhaps matching TRBD1 (6 bases). CDR1 is SQVTM and CDR2 is ANQGSEA in the germline V gene. Trimming took 4 bases from V and 0 from J, leaving 10 bases between them. This CDR3 is built from 14 residues. The CDR3 DNA is TGCAGCGTTGGGGACATCGATAGCAATCAGCCCCAGCATTTT. Its translation: CSVGDIDSNQPQHF. Drawing the rest from reference TRBV29-1 and TRBJ1-5, the complete variable domain is SAVISQKPSRDICQRGTSLTIQCQVDSQVTMMFWYRQQPGQSLTLIATANQGSEATYESGFVIDKFPISRPNLTFSTLTVSNMSPEDSSIYLCSVGDIDSNQPQHFGDGTRLSIL.